This record concerns one T cell receptor beta chain sequence. This specimen belongs to a study of blood T cell repertoires in COVID-19. Generated by immunoSEQ multiplex PCR, the TCRdb table keeps only in-frame clones and is missing some. Of hundreds of thousands of clones listed, about nine tenths are singletons. CDR1 SGDLS and CDR2 YYNGEE come from the germline V gene. The length of the CDR3 is 14 residues. Trimming pared 0 bases from V and 3 bases from J, leaving 6 bases between. The source material was peripheral blood. This TCR derives from a man aged 55-75 years who had recovered from COVID-19. The chain couples TRBV9 to TRBJ2-2; no clear D. The CDR3 spells CASSVGQDTGELFF. The CDR3 region has the DNA TGTGCCAGCAGCGTAGGGCAGGACACCGGGGAGCTGTTTTTT.